A single sample gave rise to the 26 T cell receptor beta chains below, sequenced in a study of shared clonotypes between healthy human individuals. Sequencing used immunoSEQ multiplex PCR; TCRdb keeps in-frame clones, though not all of them. This table has over a million clones, about four fifths appearing once. The sample comprised memory CD4+ T cells from PBMCs. Subset denoted: CD45RA-negative fraction. These receptor sequences come from a young man in good health. Some clones in this sample may be carry-over from other donors' samples.

The rearrangement uses TRBV6-1 and TRBJ1-5, with D possibly TRBD1 on 5 matching bases. With 6 bases removed from V and 9 bases from J, the gap between germline ends came to 18 bases. The germline V gene encodes CDR1 MNHNS and CDR2 SASEGT. The CDR3 loop spans 14 amino acids. The CDR3 coding sequence is TGTGCCAGCAGGGCGTCCGGGGGGGAACGGCCCCAGCATTTT. Protein product: CASRASGGERPQHF.

The chain carries TRBV2 and TRBJ1-1; 8 bases match TRBD1. Germline V gives CDR1 SNHLY, CDR2 FYNNEI. The CDR3 totals 12 residues. Germline trimming cut 8 bases from V and 4 bases from J; bases unmatched to any gene: 3. In DNA form, the CDR3 reads TGTGCCAGCCGGACAGGGAGCACTGAAGCTTTCTTT. Translating it yields CASRTGSTEAFF.

This clone appeared a single time. The chain carries TRBV19 and TRBJ1-2; perhaps TRBD1 as D (6 bases). The CDR3 consists of 13 residues. Trimming pared 7 bases from V and 4 bases from J, leaving 13 bases between. Germline-derived CDR1 and CDR2 are LNHDA and SQIVND (reference sequence). The CDR3 here is CASTDRPIYGYTF. CDR3 bases: TGTGCCAGTACCGACAGGCCGATCTATGGCTACACCTTC.

Only a few counts were recorded for this clone. The chain links TRBV6-6 to TRBJ2-1; the D gene could be TRBD1 or TRBD2 (6 bases each). V was cut by 6 bases and J by 9 bases, with 12 bases left in between. The CDR3 consists of 12 residues. Looked up from germline, CDR1 is MNHNY and CDR2 is SVGAGI (reference sequence). Here the CDR3 reads CASSSQGLEQFF. The CDR3 bases are TGTGCCAGCAGCTCACAGGGACTTGAGCAGTTCTTC.

This chain connects TRBV5-1 to TRBJ1-2; the match to TRBD1 covers 8 bases. In germline, CDR1 is SGHRS, CDR2 YFSETQ. The CDR3 consists of 13 residues. V gave up 2 bases and J gave up 7 bases; unmatched junction bases: 4. The CDR3 coding sequence is TGCGCCAGCAGCTTTCAGGGGGCGAGTGGCTACACCTTC. Translated, it gives CASSFQGASGYTF.

The sample holds one count of this clone. The V call is TRBV14, the J call TRBJ2-2, with 9 bases aligning to TRBD1. This CDR3 has 15 residues. With V trimmed by 4 bases and J by 5 bases, 5 bases remained unmatched. CDR1 is SGHDN, CDR2 FVKESK, per germline. The CDR3 DNA follows: TGTGCCAGCAGCCGACAGGGGACAGGGACCGGGGAGCTGTTTTTT. Translation: CASSRQGTGTGELFF.

This CDR3 is CASSAGRGGFNQPQHF. The CDR3 DNA reads TGTGCCAGCAGCGCTGGGAGGGGCGGTTTCAATCAGCCCCAGCATTTT. The chain couples TRBV7-8 to TRBJ1-5; the D gene is possibly TRBD1 (5 bases). The V end lost 5 bases, the J end lost 3 bases, and 17 bases lay between the germline ends. This CDR3 comprises 16 residues. Germline CDR1 is SGHVS and CDR2 is FQNEAQ. Supplemented by reference TRBV7-8 and TRBJ1-5, the full variable domain reads GAGVSQSPRYKVAKRGQDVALRCDPISGHVSLFWYQQALGQGPEFLTYFQNEAQLDKSGLPSDRFFAERPEGSVSTLKIQRTQQEDSAVYLCASSAGRGGFNQPQHFGDGTRLSIL.

A single count supports this clone. A far larger clone is one nucleotide away, so this likely arose from a read error. The CDR3 nucleotides read TGTACCAGCTCATCCGGGACTAGCGGAGAAGAGACCCAGTACTTC. Residues: CTSSSGTSGEETQYF. This chain links TRBV18 with TRBJ2-5; 11 bases map to TRBD2. The CDR3 totals 15 residues. Germline CDR1 KGHSH, CDR2 LQKENI.

With respect to this clone: The junction and the germline gene differ at one end; a read error may be behind it. The chain couples TRBV10-3 to TRBJ1-1; TRBD1 matches at 10 bases. Germline lookup yields CDR1 ENHRY and CDR2 SYGVKD. The CDR3 consists of 14 residues. CDR3: CAVRQGAIGTEAFF. CDR3 in DNA: TGTGCCGTCAGACAGGGGGCGATCGGCACTGAAGCTTTCTTT.

CDR3 coding DNA: TGTGCCAGTAGTATGGGACTAGCGGGAGTGCTCGAGCAGTACTTC. Its protein is CASSMGLAGVLEQYF. The J gene is TRBJ2-7, the V gene TRBV19; TRBD2 matches 14 bases. There are 15 residues in the CDR3. Germline V CDR1 and CDR2: LNHDA, SQIVND (reference sequence). V lost 3 bases, J lost 6 bases, and 4 bases stayed unmatched.

The V gene is TRBV19, the J gene TRBJ2-1; D possibly uses TRBD1 or TRBD2 (6 bases each). Germline assignment: CDR1 LNHDA and CDR2 SQIVND (reference sequence). V was cut by 7 bases and J by 3 bases, with 19 bases left in between. The CDR3 covers 16 residues. This CDR3 reads CASTLGGGGSYNEQFF. As DNA, the CDR3 is TGTGCCAGTACTCTGGGAGGAGGGGGGAGCTACAATGAGCAGTTCTTC. The complete variable domain, with remaining parts taken from reference TRBV19 and TRBJ2-1, reads DGGITQSPKYLFRKEGQNVTLSCEQNLNHDAMYWYRQDPGQGLRLIYYSQIVNDFQKGDIAEGYSVSREKKESFPLTVTSAQKNPTAFYLCASTLGGGGSYNEQFFGPGTRLTVL.

The rearrangement uses TRBV5-1 and TRBJ2-7, with TRBD2 matching over 9 bases. After removal of 4 bases from V and 2 bases from J, the junction contained 10 bases not matched to a gene. This CDR3 region has 16 residues. The germline CDR1 and CDR2 sequences are SGHRS and YFSETQ. CDR3: CASSPNSGSSTYEQYF. In DNA form, the CDR3 reads TGCGCCAGCAGCCCCAATAGCGGGAGTAGTACCTACGAGCAGTACTTC.

The chain carries TRBV7-6 and TRBJ2-7, with 13 bases aligning to TRBD2. Germline trimming cut 4 bases from V and 2 bases from J; bases unmatched to any gene: 5. CDR3 length: 16 amino acids. Germline CDR1 is SGHVS and CDR2 is FNYEAQ. The CDR3 here is CASSSRTSGSPYEQYF. The CDR3 DNA follows: TGTGCCAGCAGCTCCAGGACTAGCGGGAGTCCCTACGAGCAGTACTTC. The full variable domain, rest sourced from reference TRBV7-6 and TRBJ2-7, is GAGVSQSPRYKVTKRGQDVALRCDPISGHVSLYWYRQALGQGPEFLTYFNYEAQQDKSGLPNDRFSAERPEGSISTLTIQRTEQRDSAMYRCASSSRTSGSPYEQYFGPGTRLTVT.

This chain uses TRBV7-3 with TRBJ1-2; 7 bases fit TRBD1. The CDR3 contains 17 residues. The germline CDR1 and CDR2 sequences are SGHTA and FQGTGA. Trimming took 5 bases from V and 2 from J; bases not matched to a gene: 14. For the CDR3, the DNA is TGTGCCAGCAGCCCCGGTCCTCCGGGACAGACGAACTATGGCTACACCTTC. Its translation: CASSPGPPGQTNYGYTF.

The chain employs TRBV7-9 and TRBJ1-5; 10 bases align to TRBD1. CDR3 size: 18 residues. The germline gives CDR1 SEHNR, CDR2 FQNEAQ (reference sequence). J was trimmed by 5 bases and V by 2 bases; bases with no gene match: 12. CDR3 in amino acids: CASSLSLPGTGVYQPQHF. The DNA of the CDR3 is TGTGCCAGCAGCTTATCCCTCCCCGGGACAGGGGTTTATCAGCCCCAGCATTTT.

V gene TRBV7-9 combines with J gene TRBJ2-6; possibly TRBD1 for D (5 bases). CDR3 size: 18 residues. The germline CDR1 and CDR2 sequences are SEHNR and FQNEAQ (reference sequence). V was shortened by 1 base and J by 2 bases, with 15 bases between the two germline ends. The DNA of the CDR3 is TGTGCCAGCAGCTTAGTTGTAGGGGCCAGCCCTGGGGCCAACGTCCTGACTTTC. It is translated as CASSLVVGASPGANVLTF.

This clone was observed a few times. The chain links TRBV2 to TRBJ2-2, with 8 bases matching TRBD2. CDR3 length: 15 residues. With V trimmed by 1 base and J by 3 bases, 1 base remained unmatched. Germline CDR1 is SNHLY and CDR2 is FYNNEI. CDR3 sequence reads: CASSEVSGDTGELFF. In nucleotides, the CDR3 is TGTGCCAGCAGTGAAGTTAGCGGGGACACCGGGGAGCTGTTTTTT.

This clone was observed at least ten times. The rearrangement uses TRBV10-3 and TRBJ2-7; D remains unclear. The CDR3 is made up of 12 amino acids. V lost 1 base to trimming and J lost 9 bases, with 10 bases between them. Germline CDR1 ENHRY, CDR2 SYGVKD. CDR3 nucleotide sequence: TGTGCCATCAGTGAGTTTGAGCGCGGGCAGTACTTC. Amino acids: CAISEFERGQYF.

The rearrangement links TRBV7-9 to TRBJ1-4; TRBD1 is a possible D gene (5 bases). This CDR3 is 15 amino acids long. The germline gives CDR1 SEHNR, CDR2 FQNEAQ (reference sequence). Trimming removed 5 bases from V and 0 bases from J, with 10 bases in between. DNA for the CDR3: TGTGCCAGCAGCATGACAGCCCCAACTAATGAAAAACTGTTTTTT. Its translation: CASSMTAPTNEKLFF.

This CDR3 is CASSLVAGDQPQHF. The CDR3 coding sequence is TGTGCCAGCAGCTTGGTCGCAGGGGATCAGCCCCAGCATTTT. V gene TRBV5-6 combines with J gene TRBJ1-5; perhaps TRBD1 as D (6 bases). CDR3 length equals 14 residues. V shed 0 bases and J shed 5 bases, with 9 bases lying between them. From germline, CDR1 is SGHDT and CDR2 YYEEEE.

A note on this clone: This sample also contains other DNA sequences that code for the same CDR3. J is TRBJ1-1 and V is TRBV5-1; no firm D call. V was clipped by 4 bases and J by 1 base, with 11 bases between them. Germline CDR1 SGHRS, CDR2 YFSETQ. The CDR3 loop spans 14 amino acids. CDR3 in DNA: TGCGCCAGCAGCCCCGGAGGAGGGAACACTGAAGCTTTCTTT. As protein: CASSPGGGNTEAFF.

The DNA of the CDR3 is TGTGCCATCAAACTGCAGGGGGCCATCCCAGATACGCAGTATTTT. Translation gives CAIKLQGAIPDTQYF. This chain joins TRBV10-3 and TRBJ2-3; 8 bases align to TRBD1. Germline CDR1 is ENHRY and CDR2 is SYGVKD. The CDR3 consists of 15 residues. The ends lost 7 bases at V and 4 bases at J; junction bases unmatched: 10.

The rearrangement joins TRBV19 to TRBJ2-1; 11 bases line up with TRBD2. The CDR3 length is 14 residues. Germline V gene lookup returns CDR1 LNHDA and CDR2 SQIVND (reference sequence). V lost 6 bases and J lost 4; bases outside the gene matches: 2. The CDR3 region is CASRTSGAYNEQFF. In nucleotides, the CDR3 is TGTGCCAGTAGGACTAGCGGGGCTTACAATGAGCAGTTCTTC.

This clone showed up just once. The chain carries TRBV19 and TRBJ2-2, with 9 bases aligning to TRBD2. After removal of 4 bases from V and 4 bases from J, the junction contained 7 bases not matched to a gene. The germline V gene encodes CDR1 LNHDA and CDR2 SQIVND (reference sequence). The length of the CDR3 is 16 residues. The CDR3 protein is CASSTQAGGLTGELFF. The CDR3 DNA follows: TGTGCCAGTAGTACCCAAGCGGGAGGCCTCACCGGGGAGCTGTTTTTT.

This clone was picked up many times. The V gene is TRBV7-9, the J gene TRBJ2-7, with 7 bases that match TRBD2. V trimming: 3 bases; J trimming: 6 bases; junction bases outside the gene matches: 11. The germline CDR1 and CDR2 sequences are SEHNR and FQNEAQ (reference sequence). The CDR3 contains 15 residues. In DNA, the CDR3 is TGTGCCAGCAGCTTTTCTGTGGGGTCGGGGGGCGAGCAGTACTTC. It specifies CASSFSVGSGGEQYF.

This chain uses TRBV2 with TRBJ1-4; 7 bases fit TRBD1. CDR1 is SNHLY and CDR2 is FYNNEI in the germline V gene. V dropped 8 bases and J dropped 3; count of bases not matched to a gene: 3. The CDR3 runs to 13 residues. This CDR3 reads CASQTGSNEKLFF. DNA of the CDR3: TGTGCCAGCCAGACAGGGTCTAATGAAAAACTGTTTTTT.